This TCR beta chain was profiled in a study of CD8+CD57+ T cells in acquired aplastic anemia. Study-level findings and limits: Found in both controls and patients were twenty-nine CD8+ CDR3 sequences. Simpson's diversity of CD8+ cells was not significantly different in patients compared with controls.

According to the study, genomic DNA was the template for TCR beta VDJ and CDR3 profiling. TCRdb re-called the reads with MiXCR, one entry per CDR3 protein. The table lists 150,000 to 200,000 distinct CDR3 sequences, around half of them singletons, with under 35% in the top ten. This clonotype was observed at least ten times. Its antigen is not known. The germline gene is not matched at one end of the junction; a read error may be the cause. The sequenced patients had an expansion of CD8+CD57+ cells seen by flow cytometry. The blood sampling took place in patients who had so far received no therapy. CDR1 and CDR2 (germline): SSHAT, FNYEAQ (reference sequence). This CDR3 spans 13 amino acids.

The chain combines TRBV7-7 with TRBJ2-1, with 7 bases identical to TRBD1. The specimen was sorted CD4+, CD8+, or CD8+CD57+ T cells (not recorded which) from PBMCs. This receptor was identified in a human donor with aplastic anemia. DNA of the CDR3: TGTGCTAGCAGCTCCGAGACAGGGTCTGAGCAGTTCTTC. Residues: CASSSETGSEQFF.